This passage covers 32 T cell receptor beta chains from one sample sequenced in a study of neurological immune-mediated disorders. Each CDR3 protein is one row after TCRdb ran MiXCR on the 5' RACE reads. This sample has fewer than 110,000 distinct CDR3 sequences, with 10% to 12% found just once. Noted time point: longitudinal time-point 3. Material: PBMCs. The source is a female donor with HTLV-1-associated myelopathy (HAM/TSP).

This clonotype has at least ten counts. This sequence joins TRBV27 and TRBJ2-4; 15 bases match TRBD2. Germline V lookup: CDR1 MNHEY, CDR2 SMNVEV (reference sequence). The V segment lost 3 bases and the J segment 10 bases; nucleotides outside the gene matches: 7. The CDR3 loop spans 16 amino acids. In nucleotides, the CDR3 is TGTGCCAGCAGTTTTTGGGCGGGACTAGCGGGGGGTATTCAGTACTTC. Protein sequence: CASSFWAGLAGGIQYF.

The chain has TRBV20-1 and TRBJ2-7; 8 bases match TRBD1. V gave up 4 bases and J gave up 5 bases; unmatched junction bases: 4. Germline V lookup: CDR1 DFQATT, CDR2 SNEGSKA (reference sequence). CDR3 length: 12 residues. The CDR3 region is CSAMRQGHEQYF. CDR3 bases: TGCAGTGCTATGAGACAGGGGCACGAGCAGTACTTC.

With regard to this clonotype: This could be a read error, since a much larger clone is one nucleotide away. CDR3: CSSSSAGLAGVDTQYF. The CDR3 coding sequence is TGCTCCAGCAGCTCCGCCGGACTAGCGGGGGTAGATACGCAGTATTTT. The chain joins TRBV5-1 to TRBJ2-3; 13 positions match TRBD2. This CDR3 spans 16 amino acids. Germline V gene data show CDR1 as SGHRS and CDR2 as YFSETQ. Supplemented by reference TRBV5-1 and TRBJ2-3, the full variable domain reads KAGVTQTPRYLIKTRGQQVTLSCSPISGHRSVSWYQQTPGQGLQFLFEYFSETQRNKGNFPGRFSGRQFSNSRSEMNVSTLELGDSALYLCSSSSAGLAGVDTQYFGPGTRLTVL.

This clonotype was seen at least ten times. This chain uses TRBV14 with TRBJ2-2; possible D gene TRBD1, 5 bases. The germline V and J ends were trimmed by 2 bases and 4 bases, with 8 bases remaining between them. Germline V gene data show CDR1 as SGHDN and CDR2 as FVKESK. The CDR3 is 14 amino acids. The DNA for the CDR3 is TGTGCCAGCAGCCAACAGGGAAGCACCGGGGAGCTGTTTTTT. The encoded protein is CASSQQGSTGELFF.

This clonotype was picked up many times. This chain joins TRBV28 and TRBJ2-1, with D perhaps TRBD2 (6 bases). The CDR3 is made up of 14 amino acids. V was trimmed by 5 bases and J by 6 bases, leaving 14 bases between them. Germline V gives CDR1 MDHEN, CDR2 SYDVKM. The chain's CDR3 is CASSTLGGVNEQFF. The CDR3 DNA reads TGTGCCAGCAGTACCCTAGGCGGGGTCAATGAGCAGTTCTTC.

There are many counts of this clonotype. The chain combines TRBV2 with TRBJ2-1; D is uncertain. V was shortened by 7 bases and J by 0 bases, with 16 bases between the two germline ends. The germline CDR1 and CDR2 sequences are SNHLY and FYNNEI. The CDR3 sequence is 16 residues long. CDR3 sequence reads: CASTTGPQGSYNEQFF. For the CDR3, the DNA is TGTGCCAGCACTACCGGCCCCCAAGGCTCCTACAATGAGCAGTTCTTC.

This clonotype was counted ten times or more. V gene TRBV12-5 combines with J gene TRBJ2-5, with D perhaps assigned TRBD1 or TRBD2 (5 bases each). In germline, CDR1 is LGHNT, CDR2 FRNRAP. V gave up 7 bases and J gave up 2 bases, with 14 bases separating them. The CDR3 is 14 amino acids. CDR3 DNA: TGTGCTAGTGCCATCGGGACGGTACAAGAGACCCAGTACTTC. Protein: CASAIGTVQETQYF.

This clonotype was observed many times. V usage is TRBV5-5 and J usage is TRBJ2-7; TRBD1 aligns across 7 bases. CDR3 length: 15 residues. Germline V gene sequence: CDR1 SGHKS, CDR2 YYEKEE (reference sequence). Germline trimming cut 3 bases from V and 2 bases from J; bases unmatched to any gene: 8. The DNA of the CDR3 is TGTGCCAGCAGCTCTACGACAGGGATGACCTACGAGCAGTACTTC. This encodes CASSSTTGMTYEQYF.

This clonotype was observed at least ten times. The rearrangement links TRBV5-1 to TRBJ2-7, with D perhaps TRBD1 (5 bases). This CDR3 has 15 residues. The germline CDR1 and CDR2 sequences are SGHRS and YFSETQ. Trimming took 0 bases from V and 3 from J, leaving 13 bases between them. For the CDR3, the DNA is TGCGCCAGCAGCTTGGCCTCAGGGAAGGGCTACGAGCAGTACTTC. As protein: CASSLASGKGYEQYF.

This clonotype was detected many times. This chain joins TRBV5-1 and TRBJ2-2; a possible D gene is TRBD1 (5 bases). Germline loops: CDR1 SGHRS, CDR2 YFSETQ. CDR3 length: 18 residues. The V and J ends lost 5 bases and 2 bases respectively, with 22 bases between them. CDR3 bases: TGCGCCAGCAGGGTTACCGTCTCTGACAGAATTAACACCGGGGAGCTGTTTTTT. This gives the protein CASRVTVSDRINTGELFF.

At least ten counts were recorded for this clonotype. The chain uses TRBV11-2 and TRBJ2-2, with 9 bases lining up with TRBD1. The V gene's germline CDR1 is SGHAT and CDR2 FQNNGV. The trim removed 8 bases at V and 6 bases at J, leaving 13 bases unmatched. The CDR3 consists of 16 residues. Here the CDR3 reads CASPQNGDRVAGELFF. The CDR3 coding sequence is TGTGCCAGCCCTCAGAACGGGGACAGGGTAGCCGGGGAGCTGTTTTTT.

This clonotype was seen ten or more times. The chain carries TRBV5-1 and TRBJ2-3; TRBD1 aligns across 9 bases. The CDR3 loop spans 14 amino acids. The J segment lost 7 bases and the V segment lost 3 bases, leaving 6 bases of the junction unmatched. CDR1 and CDR2 from the germline V gene are SGHRS and YFSETQ. The CDR3 DNA sequence: TGCGCCAGCAGCTCGACAGGGGGAGAGCATACGCAGTATTTT. This translates into CASSSTGGEHTQYF.

This clonotype has ten or more counts. The V and J genes are TRBV5-1 and TRBJ1-1, with D unclear. CDR1 and CDR2 (germline): SGHRS, YFSETQ. The CDR3 sequence is 15 residues long. V was clipped by 4 bases and J by 3 bases, with 16 bases between them. CDR3 in amino acids: CASSMTGRWDTEAFF. CDR3 bases: TGCGCCAGCAGCATGACGGGCCGCTGGGACACTGAAGCTTTCTTT.

On this clonotype itself: A much more abundant neighbour one base away suggests this may be a read error. The chain links TRBV12-3 or TRBV12-4 to TRBJ2-5; D tentatively fits TRBD1 or TRBD2 (5 bases each). V lost 3 bases to trimming and J lost 3 bases, with 11 bases between them. The CDR3 has 14 residues. This CDR3 is CASSFGGPEETQYF. Here the CDR3 DNA reads TGTGCCAGCAGTTTTGGGGGACCGGAAGAGACCCAGTACTTC.

This clonotype came up many times. The chain couples TRBV5-1 to TRBJ2-2; D uncertain. The V and J ends lost 3 bases and 1 base respectively, with 1 base between them. CDR1 and CDR2 from the germline V gene are SGHRS and YFSETQ. The CDR3 loop spans 12 amino acids. For the CDR3, the DNA is TGCGCCAGCAGCTGGAACACCGGGGAGCTGTTTTTT. This sequence encodes CASSWNTGELFF.

The rearrangement links TRBV5-6 to TRBJ2-3; D ambiguous. V shed 0 bases and J shed 3 bases, with 14 bases lying between them. CDR1 and CDR2 (germline): SGHDT, YYEEEE. The CDR3 covers 16 residues. Written as DNA, the CDR3 is TGTGCCAGCAGCTTGGGACCAACGCCCGGGACAGATACGCAGTATTTT. Translating it yields CASSLGPTPGTDTQYF.

This clonotype was seen at least ten times. The chain recombines TRBV6-1 with TRBJ2-3; D is undetermined. CDR1 MNHNS and CDR2 SASEGT come from the germline V gene. The CDR3 contains 11 residues. Trimming shortened V by 8 bases and J by 4 bases, and 7 bases separated the two germline ends. CDR3 sequence: CASASADTQYF. The DNA of the CDR3 is TGTGCCAGCGCGTCGGCAGATACGCAGTATTTT.

This clonotype was counted at least ten times. The gene calls are TRBV4-2 and TRBJ2-1; the D gene is possibly TRBD1 (6 bases). The CDR3 has 13 residues. V lost 4 bases to trimming and J lost 7 bases, with 11 bases between them. Germline assignment: CDR1 LGHNA and CDR2 YNFKEQ. CDR3 DNA: TGTGCCAGCAGCCTTTTCCAGGGGAATGAGCAGTTCTTC. Protein product: CASSLFQGNEQFF.

There are many counts of this clonotype. The chain joins TRBV9 to TRBJ2-2, with 10 bases matching TRBD1. In germline, CDR1 is SGDLS, CDR2 YYNGEE. V trimming: 5 bases; J trimming: 0 bases; junction bases outside the gene matches: 7. This CDR3 contains 17 residues. The chain's CDR3 is CASRPTGQGTNTGELFF. CDR3 DNA sequence: TGTGCCAGCAGACCCACGGGACAGGGGACGAACACCGGGGAGCTGTTTTTT.

This clonotype was counted many times. This chain joins TRBV5-1 and TRBJ2-7, with D perhaps TRBD1 (6 bases). The CDR3 spans 13 residues. Trimming removed 5 bases at V and 0 bases at J, with 9 bases between. In germline, CDR1 is SGHRS, CDR2 YFSETQ. The DNA of the CDR3 is TGCGCCAGCAGGAGGGACACCTCCTACGAGCAGTACTTC. Translating gives CASRRDTSYEQYF.

This clonotype was picked up a small number of times. V and J are TRBV4-1 and TRBJ2-5, with a possible D match to TRBD1 (6 bases). The CDR3 loop spans 14 amino acids. With 1 base removed from V and 4 bases from J, the gap between germline ends came to 10 bases. CDR1 and CDR2 (germline): MGHRA, YSYEKL. CDR3 coding DNA: TGCGCCAGCAGCCAAGGAGGGGGTACAGAGACCCAGTACTTC. Protein sequence: CASSQGGGTETQYF.

This clonotype was recorded at least ten times. The gene calls are TRBV9 and TRBJ2-1; the match to TRBD1 covers 8 bases. With V trimmed by 3 bases and J by 3 bases, 5 bases remained unmatched. The CDR3 extends over 15 amino acids. Per the germline V gene, CDR1 is SGDLS and CDR2 is YYNGEE. The CDR3 region is CASSATGANYNEQFF. CDR3 sequence (DNA): TGTGCCAGCAGCGCGACAGGGGCGAACTACAATGAGCAGTTCTTC.

This clonotype was recorded many times. This chain joins TRBV20-1 and TRBJ2-2; maybe TRBD2 (8 bases). CDR3 length equals 13 residues. Between the trimmed V and J ends, which lost 7 bases and 6 bases, there was a span of 15 bases. Germline V gene lookup returns CDR1 DFQATT and CDR2 SNEGSKA (reference sequence). Here the CDR3 reads CSGREGAAGELFF. As DNA, the CDR3 is TGCAGTGGACGGGAGGGGGCCGCCGGGGAGCTGTTTTTT.

This clonotype was seen a few times. The genes are TRBV18 and TRBJ1-6; D remains ambiguous. The CDR3 consists of 14 residues. The V and J ends lost 7 bases and 6 bases respectively, with 13 bases between them. Germline V gene data show CDR1 as KGHSH and CDR2 as LQKENI. CDR3 region: CASLEVNTNSPLHF. CDR3 nucleotide sequence: TGTGCCAGCTTGGAGGTTAACACTAATTCACCCCTCCACTTT.

The genes are TRBV11-2 and TRBJ2-3, with D unresolved. The CDR3 spans 14 residues. V gave up 1 base and J gave up 5 bases, with 10 bases separating them. CDR1 is SGHAT and CDR2 is FQNNGV in the germline V gene. CDR3 protein: CASSLGPKGDTQYF. DNA of the CDR3: TGTGCCAGCAGCTTAGGTCCAAAGGGAGATACGCAGTATTTT.

This clonotype is medium-sized. The CDR3 is CASSLWGGLETQYF. DNA of the CDR3: TGCGCCAGCAGCTTGTGGGGGGGCCTTGAGACCCAGTACTTC. The V gene is TRBV5-1, the J gene TRBJ2-5; maybe TRBD2 (7 bases). The germline V gene encodes CDR1 SGHRS and CDR2 YFSETQ. This CDR3 is 14 amino acids long. V lost 1 base to trimming and J lost 5 bases, with 12 bases between them.

The table lists this clonotype with many counts. V is TRBV5-1 and J is TRBJ2-7; D not resolved. Trimming removed 2 bases from V and 6 bases from J, with 15 bases in between. The germline V gene encodes CDR1 SGHRS and CDR2 YFSETQ. CDR3 length: 14 amino acids. CDR3 nucleotides: TGCGCCAGCAGCTTTAGTAACGGCTACCTCGAGCAGTACTTC. It specifies CASSFSNGYLEQYF. Full variable domain (remainder filled in from reference TRBV5-1 and TRBJ2-7): KAGVTQTPRYLIKTRGQQVTLSCSPISGHRSVSWYQQTPGQGLQFLFEYFSETQRNKGNFPGRFSGRQFSNSRSEMNVSTLELGDSALYLCASSFSNGYLEQYFGPGTRLTVT.

The CDR3 spells CASSCRDRDTGELFF. CDR3 DNA sequence: TGTGCCAGCAGCTGCCGGGACAGAGACACCGGGGAGCTGTTTTTT. J is TRBJ2-2 and V is TRBV21-1; the table assigns TRBD1, which was not confirmed against the DNA. TRBV21-1 is classified as a pseudogene. The CDR3 has 15 amino acids.

Many counts were recorded for this clonotype. The V call is TRBV3-1, the J call TRBJ1-6; maybe TRBD1 (6 bases). V lost 1 base and J 9 bases, leaving 13 bases between the germline ends. The CDR3 is made up of 15 amino acids. Per germline, CDR1 LGHDT and CDR2 YNNKEL (reference sequence). CDR3 loop: CASSQGTAGGSPLHF. CDR3 nucleotides: TGTGCCAGCAGCCAAGGGACAGCTGGAGGTTCACCCCTCCACTTT.

This clonotype has at least ten counts. This chain uses TRBV27 with TRBJ2-5; 7 nucleotides match TRBD1. After removal of 2 bases from V and 5 bases from J, the junction contained 14 bases not matched to a gene. The CDR3 length is 17 residues. Germline assignment: CDR1 MNHEY and CDR2 SMNVEV (reference sequence). CDR3 loop: CASSLTYPAGGRETQYF. The CDR3 DNA reads TGTGCCAGCAGTTTAACCTATCCCGCAGGGGGTAGGGAGACCCAGTACTTC.

This clonotype appeared many times. This chain links TRBV27 with TRBJ2-1; possibly TRBD1 for D (6 bases). V was shortened by 6 bases and J by 7 bases, with 19 bases between the two germline ends. From germline, CDR1 is MNHEY and CDR2 SMNVEV (reference sequence). This CDR3 spans 15 amino acids. CDR3 in DNA: TGTGCCAGCAGCACCCGTGAGGGGGTGCGGAATGAGCAGTTCTTC. Residues: CASSTREGVRNEQFF.

V gene TRBV5-1 combines with J gene TRBJ2-6, with TRBD1 matching over 8 bases. The CDR3 runs to 17 residues. Germline assignment: CDR1 SGHRS and CDR2 YFSETQ. V shed 1 base and J 1 base; nucleotides not matched to a gene: 4. The CDR3 sequence: CASSLLQGASGANVLTF. The CDR3 coding sequence is TGCGCCAGCAGCTTGCTGCAGGGGGCTTCTGGGGCCAACGTCCTGACTTTC.